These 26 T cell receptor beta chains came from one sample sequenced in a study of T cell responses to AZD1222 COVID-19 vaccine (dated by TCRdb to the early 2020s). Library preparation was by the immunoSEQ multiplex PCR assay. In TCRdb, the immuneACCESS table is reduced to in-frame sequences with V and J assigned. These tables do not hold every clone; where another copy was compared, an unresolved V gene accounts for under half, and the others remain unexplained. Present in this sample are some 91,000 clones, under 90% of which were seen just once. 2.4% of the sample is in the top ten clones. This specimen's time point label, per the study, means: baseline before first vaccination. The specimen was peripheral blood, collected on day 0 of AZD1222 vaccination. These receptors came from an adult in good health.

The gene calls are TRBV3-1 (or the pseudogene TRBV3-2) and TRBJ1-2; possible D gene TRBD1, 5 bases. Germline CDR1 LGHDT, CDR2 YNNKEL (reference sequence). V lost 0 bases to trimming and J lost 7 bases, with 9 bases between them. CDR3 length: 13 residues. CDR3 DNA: TGTGCCAGCAGCCAAGACCTCAGGGCTGGCTACACCTTC. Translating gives CASSQDLRAGYTF.

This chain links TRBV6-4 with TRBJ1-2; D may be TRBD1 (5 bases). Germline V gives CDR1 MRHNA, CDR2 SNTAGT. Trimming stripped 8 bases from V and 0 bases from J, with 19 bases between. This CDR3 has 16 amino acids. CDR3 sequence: CASPLRQYSANYGYTF. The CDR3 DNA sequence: TGTGCCAGCCCCCTTAGACAGTACTCAGCTAACTATGGCTACACCTTC.

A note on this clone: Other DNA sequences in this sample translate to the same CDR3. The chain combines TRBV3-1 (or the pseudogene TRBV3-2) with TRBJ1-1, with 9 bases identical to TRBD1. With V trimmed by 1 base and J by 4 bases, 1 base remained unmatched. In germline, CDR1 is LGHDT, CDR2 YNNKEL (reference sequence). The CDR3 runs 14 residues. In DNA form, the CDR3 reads TGTGCCAGCAGCCAAGGACAGGGGGGCACTGAAGCTTTCTTT. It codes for CASSQGQGGTEAFF.

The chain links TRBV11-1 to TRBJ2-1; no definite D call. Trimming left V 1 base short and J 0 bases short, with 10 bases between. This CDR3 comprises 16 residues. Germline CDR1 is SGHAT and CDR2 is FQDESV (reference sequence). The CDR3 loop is CASSLEGPRSYNEQFF. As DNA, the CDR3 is TGTGCCAGCAGCTTAGAAGGGCCCCGCTCCTACAATGAGCAGTTCTTC.

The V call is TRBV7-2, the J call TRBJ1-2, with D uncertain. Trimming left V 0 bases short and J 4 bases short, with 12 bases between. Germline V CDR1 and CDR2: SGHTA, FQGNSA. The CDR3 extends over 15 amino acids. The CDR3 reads CASSLAGFVGYGYTF. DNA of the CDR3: TGTGCCAGCAGCTTAGCTGGGTTTGTGGGCTATGGCTACACCTTC.

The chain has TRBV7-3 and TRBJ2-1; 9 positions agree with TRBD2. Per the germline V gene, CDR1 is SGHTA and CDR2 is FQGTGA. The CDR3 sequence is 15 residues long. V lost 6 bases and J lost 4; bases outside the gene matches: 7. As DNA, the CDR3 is TGTGCCAGCAGTACCTTAGCGGGGGAGTACAATGAGCAGTTCTTC. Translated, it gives CASSTLAGEYNEQFF. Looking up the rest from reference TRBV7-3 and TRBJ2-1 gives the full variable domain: GAGVSQTPSNKVTEKGKYVELRCDPISGHTALYWYRQSLGQGPEFLIYFQGTGAADDSGLPNDRFFAVRPEGSVSTLKIQRTERGDSAVYLCASSTLAGEYNEQFFGPGTRLTVL.

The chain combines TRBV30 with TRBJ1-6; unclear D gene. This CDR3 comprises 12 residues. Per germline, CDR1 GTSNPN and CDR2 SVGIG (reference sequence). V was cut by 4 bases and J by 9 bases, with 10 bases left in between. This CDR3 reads CAWNRVISPLHF. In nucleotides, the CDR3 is TGTGCCTGGAATCGGGTCATTTCACCCCTCCACTTT. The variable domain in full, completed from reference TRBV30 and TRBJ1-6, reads SQTIHQWPATLVQPVGSPLSLECTVEGTSNPNLYWYRQAAGRGLQLLFYSVGIGQISSEVPQNLSASRPQDRQFILSSKKLLLSDSGFYLCAWNRVISPLHFGNGTRLTVT.

The CDR3 loop is CASSLNGAAGFQETQYF. In DNA, the CDR3 is TGCGCCAGCAGCTTGAATGGTGCGGCGGGATTCCAAGAGACCCAGTACTTC. V usage is TRBV5-1 and J usage is TRBJ2-5; maybe TRBD2 (6 bases). Germline V gene data show CDR1 as SGHRS and CDR2 as YFSETQ. Trimming stripped 1 base from V and 1 base from J, with 17 bases between. This CDR3 has 17 residues.

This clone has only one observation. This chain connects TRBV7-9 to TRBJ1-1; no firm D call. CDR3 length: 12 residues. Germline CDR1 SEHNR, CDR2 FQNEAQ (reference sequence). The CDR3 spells CAQQDGNTEAFF. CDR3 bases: TGTGCGCAACAAGACGGGAACACTGAAGCTTTCTTT.

The CDR3 region is CASSLDLGTNTEAFF. The CDR3 DNA sequence: TGTGCCAGCAGCTTAGATCTGGGGACGAACACTGAAGCTTTCTTT. The chain employs TRBV11-1 and TRBJ1-1; D might be TRBD1 (5 bases). With 1 base removed from V and 1 base from J, the gap between germline ends came to 10 bases. Germline V gives CDR1 SGHAT, CDR2 FQDESV (reference sequence). The CDR3 is 15 amino acids.

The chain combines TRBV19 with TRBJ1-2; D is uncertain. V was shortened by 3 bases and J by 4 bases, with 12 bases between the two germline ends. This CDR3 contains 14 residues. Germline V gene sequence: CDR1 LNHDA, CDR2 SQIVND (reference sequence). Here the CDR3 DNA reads TGTGCCAGTAGTATCCCCGAATACACCTATGGCTACACCTTC. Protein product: CASSIPEYTYGYTF.

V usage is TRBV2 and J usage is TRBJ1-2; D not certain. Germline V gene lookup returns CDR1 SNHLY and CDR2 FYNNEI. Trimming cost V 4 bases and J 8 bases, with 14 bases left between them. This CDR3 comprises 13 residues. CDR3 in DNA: TGTGCCAGCAGTGGTTCTCCCCCGCACGGCTACACCTTC. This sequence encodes CASSGSPPHGYTF.

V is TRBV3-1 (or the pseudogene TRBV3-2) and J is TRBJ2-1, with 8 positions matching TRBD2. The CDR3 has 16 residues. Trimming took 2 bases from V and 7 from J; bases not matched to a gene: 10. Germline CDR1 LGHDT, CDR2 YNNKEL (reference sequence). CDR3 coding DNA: TGTGCCAGCAGCCAATCCTGGACTAGCTGGGGGAATGAGCAGTTCTTC. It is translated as CASSQSWTSWGNEQFF.

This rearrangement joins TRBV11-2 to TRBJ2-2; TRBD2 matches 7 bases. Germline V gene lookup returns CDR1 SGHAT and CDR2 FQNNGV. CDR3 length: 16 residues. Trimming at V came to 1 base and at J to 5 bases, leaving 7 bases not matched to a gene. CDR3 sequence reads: CASSLAQGGGTGELFF. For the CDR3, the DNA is TGTGCCAGCAGCTTAGCCCAGGGCGGGGGAACCGGGGAGCTGTTTTTT.

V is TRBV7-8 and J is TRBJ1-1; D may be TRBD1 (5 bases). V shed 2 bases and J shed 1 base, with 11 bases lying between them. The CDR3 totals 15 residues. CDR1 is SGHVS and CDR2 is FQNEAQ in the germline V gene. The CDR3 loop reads CASSLYGTGNTEAFF. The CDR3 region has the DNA TGTGCCAGCAGCTTATACGGGACGGGGAACACTGAAGCTTTCTTT.

The CDR3: CASSALESTEAFF. CDR3 in DNA: TGTGCCAGCAGCGCCCTTGAAAGTACTGAAGCTTTCTTT. The chain recombines TRBV7-6 with TRBJ1-1; D uncertain. The CDR3 has 13 amino acids. CDR1 SGHVS and CDR2 FNYEAQ come from the germline V gene. The V and J ends lost 5 bases and 5 bases respectively, with 12 bases between them.

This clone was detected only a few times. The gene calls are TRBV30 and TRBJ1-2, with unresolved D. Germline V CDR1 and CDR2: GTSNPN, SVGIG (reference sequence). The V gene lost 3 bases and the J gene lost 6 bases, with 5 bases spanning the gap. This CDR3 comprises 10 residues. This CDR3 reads CAWRGDGYTF. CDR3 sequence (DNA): TGTGCCTGGAGAGGCGATGGCTACACCTTC.

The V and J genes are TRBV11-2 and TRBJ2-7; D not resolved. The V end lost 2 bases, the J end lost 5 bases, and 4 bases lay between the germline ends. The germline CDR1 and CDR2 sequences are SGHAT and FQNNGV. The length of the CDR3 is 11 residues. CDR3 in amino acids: CASSLNHEQYF. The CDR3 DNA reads TGTGCCAGCAGCTTAAATCACGAGCAGTACTTC.

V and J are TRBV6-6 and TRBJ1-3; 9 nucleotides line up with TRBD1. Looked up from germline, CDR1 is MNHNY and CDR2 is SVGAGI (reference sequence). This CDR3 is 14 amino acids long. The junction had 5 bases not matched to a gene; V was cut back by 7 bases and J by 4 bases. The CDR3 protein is CASTFDRGGNTIYF. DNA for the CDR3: TGTGCCAGCACCTTCGACAGGGGGGGAAACACCATATATTTT.

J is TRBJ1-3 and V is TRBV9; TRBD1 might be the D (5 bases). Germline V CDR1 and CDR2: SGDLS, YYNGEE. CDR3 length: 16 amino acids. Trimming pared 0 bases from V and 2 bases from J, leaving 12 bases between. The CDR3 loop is CASSVDPVGAGNTIYF. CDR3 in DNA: TGTGCCAGCAGCGTAGACCCGGTAGGGGCTGGAAACACCATATATTTT.

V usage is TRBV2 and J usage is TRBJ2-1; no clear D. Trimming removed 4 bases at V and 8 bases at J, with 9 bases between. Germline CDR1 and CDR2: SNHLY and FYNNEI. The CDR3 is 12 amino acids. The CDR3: CASSVSGYEQFF. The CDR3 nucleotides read TGTGCCAGCAGTGTGTCAGGCTATGAGCAGTTCTTC.

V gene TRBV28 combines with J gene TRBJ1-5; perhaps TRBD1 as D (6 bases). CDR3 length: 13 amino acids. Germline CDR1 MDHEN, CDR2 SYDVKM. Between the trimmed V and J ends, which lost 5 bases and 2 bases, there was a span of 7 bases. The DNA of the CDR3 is TGTGCCAGCAGTAGACAGGGCAATCAGCCCCAGCATTTT. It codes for CASSRQGNQPQHF. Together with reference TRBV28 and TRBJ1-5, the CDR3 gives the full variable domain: DVKVTQSSRYLVKRTGEKVFLECVQDMDHENMFWYRQDPGLGLRLIYFSYDVKMKEKGDIPEGYSVSREKKERFSLILESASTNQTSMYLCASSRQGNQPQHFGDGTRLSIL.

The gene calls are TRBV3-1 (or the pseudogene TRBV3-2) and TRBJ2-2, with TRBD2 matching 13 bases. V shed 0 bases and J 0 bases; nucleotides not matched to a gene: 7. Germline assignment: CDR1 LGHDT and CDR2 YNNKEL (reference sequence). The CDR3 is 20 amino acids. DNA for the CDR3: TGTGCCAGCAGCCAAGAGGGGACTAGCGGGGCGTACTCGAACACCGGGGAGCTGTTTTTT. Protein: CASSQEGTSGAYSNTGELFF.

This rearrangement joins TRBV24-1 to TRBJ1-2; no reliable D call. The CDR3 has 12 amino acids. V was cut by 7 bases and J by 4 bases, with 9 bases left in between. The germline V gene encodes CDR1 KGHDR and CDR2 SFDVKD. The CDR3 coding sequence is TGTGCCACCAGCCCGGACGGCTATGGCTACACCTTC. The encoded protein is CATSPDGYGYTF.

CDR3 residues: CASSVDRGLSGNTIYF. DNA of the CDR3: TGTGCCAGCAGTGTTGACAGGGGGCTGAGTGGAAACACCATATATTTT. The chain is built from TRBV6-1 and TRBJ1-3, with 10 bases matching TRBD1. V lost 4 bases to trimming and J lost 3 bases; unmatched junction nucleotides: 6. Germline V gene lookup returns CDR1 MNHNS and CDR2 SASEGT. This CDR3 comprises 16 residues.

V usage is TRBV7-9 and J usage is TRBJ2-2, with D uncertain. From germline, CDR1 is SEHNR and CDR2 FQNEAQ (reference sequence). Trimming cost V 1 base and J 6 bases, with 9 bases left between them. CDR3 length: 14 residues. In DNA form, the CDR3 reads TGTGCCAGCAGCTTAGGTGGTTCTCCCGGGGAGCTGTTTTTT. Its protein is CASSLGGSPGELFF.